This TCR beta chain was sequenced during a study of blood T cell repertoires in COVID-19. Across the study: Samples taken during acute and convalescent COVID-19 were collected in the United States, Italy and Spain. In each case, the material was cDNA or gDNA derived from T cells, B-cell-depleted T cells, or PBMCs.

In the source study's methods: Estimates of nucleated cell counts were drawn from the amplification of reference gene primers. Assay: immunoSEQ multiplex PCR; the TCRdb copy retains only in-frame clones and omits some. The V and J calls and clone size were taken over from that table, and D and trimming were inferred from the DNA. This sample has some 240,000 clones, with about nine tenths found just once. Trimming shortened V by 6 bases and J by 1 base, and 13 bases separated the two germline ends. The CDR3 runs 14 residues. Germline CDR1 MGHDK, CDR2 SYGVNS. The specimen sequenced was peripheral blood. This receptor was taken from a man aged 60-69 years who had recovered from COVID-19. The chain recombines TRBV25-1 with TRBJ2-7; weak D call: TRBD1 (5 bases). The DNA of the CDR3 is TGTGCCAGCAGCCCCCAGGACAAGTCCTACGAGCAGTACTTC. Protein product: CASSPQDKSYEQYF.